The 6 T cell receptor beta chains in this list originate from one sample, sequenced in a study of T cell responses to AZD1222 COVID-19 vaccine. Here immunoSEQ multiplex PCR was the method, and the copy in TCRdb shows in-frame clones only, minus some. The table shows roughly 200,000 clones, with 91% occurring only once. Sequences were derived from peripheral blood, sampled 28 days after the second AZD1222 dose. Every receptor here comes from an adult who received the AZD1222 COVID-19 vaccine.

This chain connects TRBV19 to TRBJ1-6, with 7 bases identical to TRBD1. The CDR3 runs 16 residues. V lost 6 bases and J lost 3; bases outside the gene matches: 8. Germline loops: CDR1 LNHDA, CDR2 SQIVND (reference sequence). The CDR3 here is CASRPRDRFYNSPLHF. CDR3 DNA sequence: TGTGCCAGTAGGCCCCGGGACAGATTCTATAATTCACCCCTCCACTTT.

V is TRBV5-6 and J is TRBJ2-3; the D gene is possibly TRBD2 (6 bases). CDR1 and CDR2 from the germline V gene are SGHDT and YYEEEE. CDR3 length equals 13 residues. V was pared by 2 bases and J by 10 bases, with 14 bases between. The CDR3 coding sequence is TGTGCCAGCAGCTTCACACTAGCCCTATCGCAGTATTTT. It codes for CASSFTLALSQYF.

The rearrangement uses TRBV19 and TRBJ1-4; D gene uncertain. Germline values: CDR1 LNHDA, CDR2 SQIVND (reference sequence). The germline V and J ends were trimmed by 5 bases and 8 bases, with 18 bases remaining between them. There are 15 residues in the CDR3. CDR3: CASSGQYLLWEKLFF. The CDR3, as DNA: TGTGCCAGTAGTGGCCAATATCTCCTTTGGGAAAAACTGTTTTTT.

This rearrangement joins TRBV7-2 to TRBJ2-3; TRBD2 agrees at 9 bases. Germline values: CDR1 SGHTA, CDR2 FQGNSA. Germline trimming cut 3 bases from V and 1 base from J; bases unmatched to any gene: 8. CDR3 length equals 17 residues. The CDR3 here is CASSFGRLAGRTDTQYF. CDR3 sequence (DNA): TGTGCCAGCAGCTTTGGCAGGCTAGCGGGACGCACAGATACGCAGTATTTT.

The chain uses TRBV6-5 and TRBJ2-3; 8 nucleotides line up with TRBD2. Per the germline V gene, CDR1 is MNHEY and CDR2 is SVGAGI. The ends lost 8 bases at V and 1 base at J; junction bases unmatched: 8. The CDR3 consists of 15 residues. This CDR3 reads CASRPPRGGTDTQYF. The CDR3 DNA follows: TGTGCCAGCCGCCCCCCGCGGGGGGGCACAGATACGCAGTATTTT.

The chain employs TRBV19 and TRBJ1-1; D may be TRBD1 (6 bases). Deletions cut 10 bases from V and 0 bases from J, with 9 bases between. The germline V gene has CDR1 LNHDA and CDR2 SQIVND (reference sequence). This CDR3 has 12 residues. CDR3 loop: CATGGMNTEAFF. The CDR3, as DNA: TGTGCCACCGGGGGCATGAACACTGAAGCTTTCTTT. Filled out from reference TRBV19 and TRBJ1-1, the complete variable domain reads DGGITQSPKYLFRKEGQNVTLSCEQNLNHDAMYWYRQDPGQGLRLIYYSQIVNDFQKGDIAEGYSVSREKKESFPLTVTSAQKNPTAFYLCATGGMNTEAFFGQGTRLTVV.